What follows is one T cell receptor (beta chain) and its context. Recovery among Cohort 3 donors was established by two negative PCRs, clearance, or symptom resolution. This CDR3 is 13 amino acids long. Trimming cost V 6 bases and J 9 bases; bases outside gene matches: 3. The germline V gene has CDR1 SQVTM and CDR2 ANQGSEA. The data were obtained in a study of blood T cell repertoires in COVID-19. Generated by immunoSEQ multiplex PCR, the TCRdb table keeps only in-frame clones and is missing some. This table holds under 250,000 clones, roughly 80% found once. This chain uses TRBV29-1 with TRBJ2-2; 14 nucleotides line up with TRBD2. The TCR comes from a man aged 55 to 70 who had recovered from COVID-19. Sequenced: PBMCs or T cells enriched from blood (not recorded which). CDR3 sequence: CSVGTSGGRELFF. CDR3 nucleotide sequence: TGCAGCGTCGGGACTAGCGGGGGTAGGGAGCTGTTTTTT.